The 18 T cell receptor beta chains below all came from one sample that was sequenced in a study of cytomegalovirus exposure and HLA in healthy donors. PCR was performed using 60 Vbeta and 13 Jbeta primers. Measured with immunoSEQ multiplex PCR; TCRdb has only the in-frame clones, and not every one. The repertoire includes some 120,000 clones, 75% of them detected once, and 2.5% to 3.5% sits in the top ten. What was sequenced was PBMCs. The receptors shown here come from a woman between 35 and 50 years old in good health and CMV-seropositive.

V gene TRBV11-2 combines with J gene TRBJ1-1; D remains unclear. CDR1 is SGHAT, CDR2 FQNNGV, per germline. V lost 5 bases and J lost 0, with 13 bases in between. The CDR3 covers 15 residues. CDR3 nucleotide sequence: TGTGCCAGCAGCCCAGACGGCGGTCTGAACACTGAAGCTTTCTTT. Protein sequence: CASSPDGGLNTEAFF.

The chain joins TRBV7-3 to TRBJ1-1; D ambiguous. Germline assignment: CDR1 SGHTA and CDR2 FQGTGA. This CDR3 region has 15 residues. V lost 5 bases and J lost 3, with 16 bases in between. CDR3: CASSQSGSGHTEAFF. Here the CDR3 DNA reads TGTGCCAGCAGCCAATCAGGATCTGGGCACACTGAAGCTTTCTTT.

This rearrangement joins TRBV4-1 to TRBJ2-1; D remains ambiguous. The V end lost 4 bases, the J end lost 2 bases, and 15 bases lay between the germline ends. Germline values: CDR1 MGHRA, CDR2 YSYEKL. The CDR3 spans 16 residues. The CDR3 protein is CASSLSVMAPYNEQFF. The CDR3 DNA follows: TGCGCCAGCAGCCTCAGCGTTATGGCGCCCTACAATGAGCAGTTCTTC.

The sample holds a few counts of this clone. The rearrangement uses TRBV30 and TRBJ1-1, with TRBD1 as a possible D gene (6 bases). From germline, CDR1 is GTSNPN and CDR2 SVGIG (reference sequence). This CDR3 contains 14 residues. V was pared by 1 base and J by 7 bases, with 16 bases between. CDR3 DNA: TGTGCCTGGAGTGACACAGGGTCCGGTGGTGAAGCTTTCTTT. It is translated as CAWSDTGSGGEAFF.

J is TRBJ1-3 and V is TRBV5-1; D not certain. The length of the CDR3 is 15 residues. With 6 bases removed from V and 0 bases from J, the gap between germline ends came to 13 bases. Germline CDR1 reads SGHRS; CDR2 reads YFSETQ. The CDR3 loop reads CASKKGGNSGNTIYF. The CDR3 DNA is TGCGCCAGCAAAAAAGGAGGGAACTCTGGAAACACCATATATTTT.

The V gene is TRBV6-5, the J gene TRBJ2-1; D call uncertain. Germline-derived CDR1 and CDR2 are MNHEY and SVGAGI. The V and J ends lost 0 bases and 9 bases respectively, with 6 bases between them. CDR3 length: 12 amino acids. CDR3 sequence reads: CASSYSLREQFF. The CDR3 nucleotides are TGTGCCAGCAGTTACTCCCTACGTGAGCAGTTCTTC.

For the CDR3, the DNA is TGTGCCAGCAACTTCCAGACGACAGGGAAAGCTTTCTTT. Protein: CASNFQTTGKAFF. The rearrangement links TRBV5-6 to TRBJ1-1; 7 bases agree with TRBD1. This CDR3 spans 13 amino acids. Trimming cost V 6 bases and J 9 bases; bases outside gene matches: 11. Germline V gives CDR1 SGHDT, CDR2 YYEEEE. The full variable domain, its missing parts supplied by reference TRBV5-6 and TRBJ1-1, is DAGVTQSPTHLIKTRGQQVTLRCSPKSGHDTVSWYQQALGQGPQFIFQYYEEEERQRGNFPDRFSGHQFPNYSSELNVNALLLGDSALYLCASNFQTTGKAFFGQGTRLTVV.

Only a few counts were recorded for this clone. V is TRBV9 and J is TRBJ2-7; a possible D gene is TRBD2 (5 bases). Trimming removed 4 bases from V and 7 bases from J, with 21 bases in between. CDR3 length: 15 residues. Per germline, CDR1 SGDLS and CDR2 YYNGEE. CDR3 region: CASSPRASYPEEQYF. DNA for the CDR3: TGTGCCAGCAGCCCTCGGGCTAGCTACCCTGAAGAGCAGTACTTC.

The rearrangement links TRBV2 to TRBJ1-6; the match to TRBD1 covers 9 bases. Germline V gives CDR1 SNHLY, CDR2 FYNNEI. The ends lost 3 bases at V and 10 bases at J; junction bases unmatched: 7. The CDR3 loop spans 15 amino acids. The CDR3 DNA reads as TGTGCCAGCAGTGATTCGGGACAGGGTTACTCACCCCTCCACTTT. Translating gives CASSDSGQGYSPLHF.

This chain joins TRBV6-5 and TRBJ2-5, with D unclear. Judging by the DNA end, TRBJ2-7 fits better; the J call may be wrong. Germline-derived CDR1 and CDR2 are MNHEY and SVGAGI. The CDR3 totals 13 residues. The DNA for the CDR3 is TGTGCCAGCAGTTACTTCCTCTCCTACGAGCAGTACTTC. It yields the protein CASSYFLSYEQYF.

The rearrangement links TRBV4-2 to TRBJ1-2; TRBD1 matches 8 bases. This CDR3 contains 15 residues. Germline V gene sequence: CDR1 LGHNA, CDR2 YNFKEQ. Unmatched junction bases numbered 3, after V lost 0 bases and J lost 3 bases. The CDR3 DNA reads TGTGCCAGCAGCCAAGACGGGACAGGTCACTATGGCTACACCTTC. This codes for CASSQDGTGHYGYTF.

This chain connects TRBV5-8 to TRBJ1-1; D remains ambiguous. Germline CDR1 and CDR2: SGHTS and YDEGEE. The CDR3 spans 13 residues. V lost 0 bases to trimming and J lost 3 bases, with 6 bases between them. The CDR3 region has the DNA TGTGCCAGCAGCTTGGTCCGGGACACTGAAGCTTTCTTT. Amino acid sequence: CASSLVRDTEAFF.

This clone has only one observation. The chain links TRBV2 to TRBJ2-1; TRBD2 aligns across 11 bases. Germline CDR1 and CDR2: SNHLY and FYNNEI. Trimming took 6 bases from V and 8 from J; bases not matched to a gene: 9. The CDR3 has 15 residues. The chain's CDR3 is CASSETSGRIDEQFF. In DNA form, the CDR3 reads TGTGCCAGCAGCGAAACTAGCGGGAGAATCGATGAGCAGTTCTTC.

V and J are TRBV29-1 and TRBJ2-1; 9 positions match TRBD2. This CDR3 has 13 amino acids. The germline gives CDR1 SQVTM, CDR2 ANQGSEA. CDR3 loop: CSGSGSWYNEQFF. The DNA of the CDR3 is TGCAGTGGTAGCGGGAGTTGGTACAATGAGCAGTTCTTC.

This chain joins TRBV6-1 and TRBJ2-2; 12 positions agree with TRBD2. The CDR3 is made up of 16 amino acids. Trimming took 4 bases from V and 4 from J; bases not matched to a gene: 4. CDR1 MNHNS and CDR2 SASEGT come from the germline V gene. The chain's CDR3 is CASSGPSGRGTGELFF. The DNA for the CDR3 is TGTGCCAGCAGTGGTCCTAGCGGGAGGGGCACCGGGGAGCTGTTTTTT.

V gene TRBV4-3 combines with J gene TRBJ2-3; TRBD1 agrees at 8 bases. The CDR3 length is 15 residues. From germline, CDR1 is LGHNA and CDR2 YSLEER. The V and J ends lost 3 bases and 2 bases, in that order; junction bases with no gene match: 4. CDR3 loop: CASSHGQGTTDTQYF. CDR3 bases: TGCGCCAGCAGCCACGGACAGGGAACCACAGATACGCAGTATTTT.

The V gene is TRBV5-1, the J gene TRBJ1-1; no clear D gene. V was clipped by 0 bases and J by 0 bases, with 6 bases between them. Germline-derived CDR1 and CDR2 are SGHRS and YFSETQ. The CDR3 sequence is 14 residues long. The CDR3 here is CASSLDGMNTEAFF. The CDR3 DNA reads TGCGCCAGCAGCTTGGATGGCATGAACACTGAAGCTTTCTTT.

The rearrangement joins TRBV5-1 to TRBJ2-1; 7 bases agree with TRBD2. With V trimmed by 4 bases and J by 9 bases, 13 bases remained unmatched. Germline lookup yields CDR1 SGHRS and CDR2 YFSETQ. The CDR3 covers 15 residues. CDR3 in DNA: TGCGCCAGCAGCCCGTCATGGAGCGGGATGGCTGAGCAGTTCTTC. This gives the protein CASSPSWSGMAEQFF.